These T cell receptor beta chains were read from a single sample in a study of blood T cell repertoires in COVID-19. TCRdb's copy holds only in-frame clones and misses some; the assay was immunoSEQ multiplex PCR. The sample records about 200,000 clones, about nine tenths being singletons. The sequencing input was peripheral blood. The receptors were sampled from a man aged 18 to 29 with active or convalescent COVID-19. CDR3s include the opening cysteine and the closing phenylalanine or tryptophan. D genes are given only for firm matches. Size values are once, few and many counts, or a class for expanded clones, and some rows have none.

15	TRBD1	TRBV5-4	once	TRBJ1-6	CASSRQGLSDSPLHF	TGTGCCAGCAGCCGACAGGGACTTTCTGATTCACCCCTCCACTTT
17	TRBD2	TRBV6-2/TRBV6-3	.	TRBJ2-7	CASSRRIGLAGTYEQYF	TGTGCCAGCAGTAGACGGATAGGACTAGCGGGGACCTACGAGCAGTACTTC
14	TRBD1	TRBV10-3	once	TRBJ2-7	CASSGQKGSEEQYF	TGTGCCTCCTCGGGACAGAAGGGTAGTGAAGAGCAGTACTTC
15	TRBD1	TRBV5-1	.	TRBJ2-1	CASSGGQGIVDEQFF	TGCGCCAGCAGCGGAGGACAGGGAATTGTGGATGAGCAGTTCTTC
13	.	TRBV1	.	TRBJ2-1	CTSSLQLAYEQFF	TGCACCAGCAGCCTTCAACTAGCTTATGAGCAGTTCTTC
12	.	TRBV5-1	.	TRBJ1-1	CASSFGQGEAFF	TGCGCCAGCAGCTTCGGTCAGGGGGAAGCTTTCTTT
16	TRBD1	TRBV25-1	.	TRBJ1-1	CASSPPQGRGPTEAFF	TGTGCCAGCAGTCCCCCCCAGGGCAGGGGGCCGACTGAAGCTTTCTTT
15	TRBD1	TRBV7-8	.	TRBJ1-1	CASSSTRGRGTEAFF	TGTGCCAGCAGCAGTACCAGGGGGCGCGGCACTGAAGCTTTCTTT
20	TRBD1	TRBV28	.	TRBJ1-5	CASSHTGGPQNLYSNQPQHF	TGTGCCAGCAGCCACACAGGGGGCCCTCAGAACTTATATAGCAATCAGCCCCAGCATTTT
13	TRBD1	TRBV30	once	TRBJ2-5	CAVRDRGKETQYF	TGTGCCGTTAGGGACAGGGGAAAAGAGACCCAGTACTTC
13	.	TRBV19	.	TRBJ2-7	CASSAGQSYEQYF	TGTGCCAGTAGCGCGGGACAGTCCTACGAGCAGTACTTC
16	.	TRBV6-1	few	TRBJ2-5	CASSGDTRAGRETQYF	TGTGCCAGCAGTGGGGACACTAGGGCAGGTAGAGAGACCCAGTACTTC
15	TRBD2	TRBV2	.	TRBJ2-1	CASSHRDYDYNEQFF	TGTGCCAGCAGCCACCGGGACTACGATTACAATGAGCAGTTCTTC
15	.	TRBV28	.	TRBJ2-1	CASRPAAISYNEQFF	TGTGCCAGCAGGCCAGCGGCCATATCCTACAATGAGCAGTTCTTC
14	.	TRBV7-9	.	TRBJ1-4	CAALPAELNEKLFF	TGTGCCGCATTACCGGCGGAACTTAATGAAAAACTGTTTTTT
13	.	TRBV3-1/TRBV3-2	.	TRBJ2-5	CASSQAGEETQYF	TGTGCCAGCAGCCAAGCGGGGGAAGAGACCCAGTACTTC
14	.	TRBV5-1	.	TRBJ1-1	CASSWGGEMAEAFF	TGCGCCAGCAGCTGGGGGGGCGAGATGGCTGAAGCTTTCTTT
13	.	TRBV5-1	.	TRBJ1-2	CASSPGDTYGYTF	TGCGCCAGCAGCCCAGGGGATACCTATGGCTACACCTTC
17	.	TRBV4-2	.	TRBJ2-1	CASSQTPPSAPYNEQFF	TGTGCCAGCAGCCAGACGCCCCCTAGCGCTCCCTACAATGAGCAGTTCTTC
15	.	TRBV19	.	TRBJ1-1	CASSMGGRVNTEAFF	TGTGCCAGTAGTATGGGTGGCAGGGTGAACACTGAAGCTTTCTTT
14	TRBD1	TRBV12-5	.	TRBJ1-1	CASGLTGGGTEAFF	TGTGCTAGTGGTCTGACAGGGGGCGGCACTGAAGCTTTCTTT
15	TRBD1	TRBV18	.	TRBJ1-2	CASSPSGTDNYGYTF	TGTGCCAGCTCACCATCCGGGACAGATAACTATGGCTACACCTTC
14	TRBD2	TRBV2	.	TRBJ2-7	CASSIAGIAYEQYF	TGTGCCAGCAGTATAGCGGGGATTGCGTACGAGCAGTACTTC
16	.	TRBV19	once	TRBJ1-6	CASSIQQSSYNSPLHF	TGTGCCAGTAGTATTCAACAAAGCTCCTATAATTCACCCCTCCACTTT
13	.	TRBV7-9	.	TRBJ1-2	CASSRDSSYGYTF	TGTGCCAGCAGCCGGGACTCCTCCTATGGCTACACCTTC
15	TRBD1	TRBV19	.	TRBJ2-2	CASSIGTGVVGELFF	TGTGCCAGTAGTATCGGGACAGGGGTGGTCGGGGAGCTGTTTTTT
13	.	TRBV5-1	.	TRBJ1-1	CASSLTVNTEAFF	TGCGCCAGCAGCCTCACGGTGAACACTGAAGCTTTCTTT
16	TRBD1	TRBV3-1/TRBV3-2	.	TRBJ1-2	CASSQTERTGRYGYTF	TGTGCCAGCAGCCAAACAGAGCGGACAGGGCGCTATGGCTACACCTTC
15	TRBD1	TRBV6-5	.	TRBJ1-5	CASSSRGQTSEPQHF	TGTGCCAGCAGTTCAAGGGGACAGACCTCAGAGCCCCAGCATTTT
14	.	TRBV6-5	.	TRBJ2-5	CASSSGTYQETQYF	TGTGCCAGCAGCTCCGGGACATATCAAGAGACCCAGTACTTC
15	TRBD1	TRBV19	.	TRBJ2-7	CASSSPGQGSYEQYF	TGTGCCAGTAGTTCACCGGGACAGGGGTCCTACGAGCAGTACTTC
14	.	TRBV6-1	.	TRBJ1-5	CASSESISNQPQHF	TGTGCCAGCAGTGAATCAATTAGCAATCAGCCCCAGCATTTT
13	TRBD1	TRBV7-7	.	TRBJ2-5	CASSPGGAETQYF	TGTGCCAGCAGCCCAGGGGGCGCGGAGACCCAGTACTTC
14	TRBD1	TRBV9	.	TRBJ1-2	CASSPWTGDHGYTF	TGTGCCAGCAGCCCATGGACAGGGGACCATGGCTACACCTTC
15	.	TRBV2	.	TRBJ1-2	CASSEVRQRGYGYTF	TGTGCCAGCAGTGAAGTGAGACAGCGTGGCTATGGCTACACCTTC
16	.	TRBV2	once	TRBJ1-1	CASSEAGRSRDTEAFF	TGTGCCAGCAGTGAAGCCGGTCGAAGCCGGGACACTGAAGCTTTCTTT
12	TRBD1	TRBV18	.	TRBJ1-1	CASSSGTGEAFF	TGTGCCAGCTCGTCCGGGACAGGGGAAGCTTTCTTT
14	.	TRBV5-1	.	TRBJ1-6	CASSFTGFNSPLHF	TGCGCCAGCAGCTTTACAGGGTTTAATTCACCCCTCCACTTT
14	.	TRBV27	.	TRBJ1-1	CASSHRDRNTEAFF	TGTGCCAGCAGCCACAGGGATCGGAACACTGAAGCTTTCTTT
14	.	TRBV19	.	TRBJ2-5	CASSPRRMVETQYF	TGTGCCAGTAGCCCCCGGAGGATGGTGGAGACCCAGTACTTC
12	.	TRBV2	.	TRBJ1-2	CASSLTVYGYTF	TGTGCCAGCAGCCTCACAGTCTATGGCTACACCTTC
15	TRBD1	TRBV29-1	.	TRBJ1-1	CSVEVRGLTNTEAFF	TGCAGCGTTGAAGTTAGGGGGCTAACGAACACTGAAGCTTTCTTT
13	TRBD2	TRBV2	.	TRBJ2-2	CASARTSSGELFF	TGTGCCAGCGCCCGGACTAGTTCCGGGGAGCTGTTTTTT
15	TRBD2	TRBV19	.	TRBJ2-7	CASSSRGRFSYEQYF	TGTGCCAGTAGTTCCCGCGGGAGGTTCTCCTACGAGCAGTACTTC
14	.	TRBV9	.	TRBJ2-7	CASSVGSGQGRQYF	TGTGCCAGCAGCGTAGGGTCCGGCCAGGGAAGGCAGTACTTC
15	TRBD1	TRBV18	.	TRBJ1-1	CASSPLTGEDTEAFF	TGTGCCAGCTCACCCCTGACAGGGGAGGACACTGAAGCTTTCTTT
18	.	TRBV18	.	TRBJ2-6	CASSKQNTISSGANVLTF	TGTGCCAGCTCAAAACAGAATACCATTAGCTCTGGGGCCAACGTCCTGACTTTC
13	.	TRBV2	.	TRBJ2-1	CASYSGVYNEQFF	TGTGCCAGTTATAGCGGAGTCTACAATGAGCAGTTCTTC
17	.	TRBV5-6	once	TRBJ2-1	CASTYSRPGQFYNEQFF	TGTGCCAGCACCTATTCTCGCCCGGGTCAGTTTTACAATGAGCAGTTCTTC
13	.	TRBV29-1	few	TRBJ1-1	CSVAAGGDTEAFF	TGCAGCGTTGCCGCTGGGGGGGACACTGAAGCTTTCTTT
13	.	TRBV19	.	TRBJ2-3	CARETGKADTQYF	TGTGCCAGAGAGACAGGAAAAGCAGATACGCAGTATTTT
14	.	TRBV11-1	.	TRBJ2-1	CASSSQTLTPEQFF	TGTGCCAGCAGCTCCCAAACCCTAACCCCCGAGCAGTTCTTC
16	TRBD1	TRBV7-2	once	TRBJ1-6	CASSLRRGHDNSPLHF	TGTGCCAGCAGCTTACGCAGGGGGCATGATAATTCACCCCTCCACTTT
14	.	TRBV5-1	.	TRBJ1-1	CASTGDAMNTEAFF	TGCGCCAGCACCGGAGATGCAATGAACACTGAAGCTTTCTTT